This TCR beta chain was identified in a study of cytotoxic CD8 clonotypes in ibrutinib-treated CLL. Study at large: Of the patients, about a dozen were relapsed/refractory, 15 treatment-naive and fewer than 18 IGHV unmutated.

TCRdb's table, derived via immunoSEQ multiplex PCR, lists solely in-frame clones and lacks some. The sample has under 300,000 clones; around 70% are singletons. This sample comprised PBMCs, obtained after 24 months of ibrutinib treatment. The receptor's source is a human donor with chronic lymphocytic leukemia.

CDR3 nucleotide sequence: TGTGCCAGCAGCTTAGGCTTGGCGGGAGTTACGGAGACCCAGTACTTC. It yields the protein CASSLGLAGVTETQYF. The chain carries TRBV7-9 and TRBJ2-5, with TRBD2 matching over 7 bases. V gave up 1 base and J gave up 5 bases; unmatched junction bases: 10. This CDR3 is built from 16 residues. CDR1 SEHNR and CDR2 FQNEAQ come from the germline V gene (reference sequence).